This passage covers 12 T cell receptor beta chains from one sample sequenced in a study of naive and memory T cell subsets. An equimolar mix of two oligonucleotides served as the beta constant-region primer for TRBC1 and TRBC2. Ligated cDNA was amplified by four rounds of PCR with nested alpha and beta constant-region primers and SP2. Via MiXCR, TCRdb re-called the UMI-ligation and nested PCR reads, giving one row per CDR3 protein. The data show just over 80,000 distinct CDR3 sequences, around 9% seen once. Sequenced material: naive CD8+ T cells from blood. Receptor source: a human donor in good health.

This clonotype was seen repeatedly, ten times or more. This sequence joins TRBV27 and TRBJ2-7, with D unclear. Trimming pared 5 bases from V and 5 bases from J, leaving 16 bases between. Germline CDR1 and CDR2: MNHEY and SMNVEV (reference sequence). This CDR3 has 14 amino acids. CDR3 sequence reads: CASSEDRPANEQYF. The DNA of the CDR3 is TGTGCCAGCAGTGAGGACCGGCCGGCGAACGAGCAGTACTTC.

This clonotype was observed a few times. The chain uses TRBV7-9 and TRBJ2-1; 9 nucleotides match TRBD1. Germline assignment: CDR1 SEHNR and CDR2 FQNEAQ (reference sequence). Germline trimming cut 6 bases from V and 5 bases from J; bases unmatched to any gene: 5. CDR3 size: 14 residues. The CDR3: CASRSGQGNNEQFF. In DNA form, the CDR3 reads TGTGCCAGCAGAAGTGGACAGGGGAACAATGAGCAGTTCTTC.

This clonotype was seen a handful of times. This chain links TRBV6-2 or TRBV6-3 with TRBJ1-1, with D possibly TRBD1 on 5 matching bases. Germline-derived CDR1 and CDR2 are MNHEY and SVGEGT. Trimming shortened V by 6 bases and J by 0 bases, and 14 bases separated the two germline ends. CDR3 length equals 15 residues. CDR3 region: CASSDRAGLNTEAFF. CDR3 in DNA: TGTGCCAGCAGCGACCGAGCAGGGCTGAACACTGAAGCTTTCTTT.

This clonotype has a count of ten or more. J is TRBJ1-2 and V is TRBV6-2 or TRBV6-3; tentatively, D is TRBD1 (5 bases). The germline V gene has CDR1 MNHEY and CDR2 SVGEGT. Trimming shortened V by 2 bases and J by 8 bases, and 30 bases separated the two germline ends. There are 19 residues in the CDR3. In DNA, the CDR3 is TGTGCCAGCAGTTACACACAGGTACGACGGGACTCTACTCCCGGAGGCTACACCTTC. Protein: CASSYTQVRRDSTPGGYTF.

Only a few counts were recorded for this clonotype. This chain connects TRBV12-3 or TRBV12-4 to TRBJ2-3, with 9 bases that match TRBD2. The CDR3 runs to 15 residues. V was pared by 6 bases and J by 11 bases, with 15 bases of the junction left unmatched. The CDR3 region is CASSNKLEREEVQYF. The DNA for the CDR3 is TGTGCCAGCAGCAATAAACTCGAGCGGGAGGAGGTGCAGTATTTT.

This clonotype was observed a few times. V and J are TRBV20-1 and TRBJ1-4; TRBD1 might be the D (6 bases). This CDR3 region has 16 residues. Germline V gene lookup returns CDR1 DFQATT and CDR2 SNEGSKA (reference sequence). Trimming took off 1 base at V and 3 bases at J, with 15 bases between the two ends. The CDR3 sequence: CSARAGGPLSNEKLFF. CDR3 nucleotides: TGCAGTGCTAGAGCTGGGGGGCCATTATCTAATGAAAAACTGTTTTTT.

This clonotype was found a few times. The chain uses TRBV20-1 and TRBJ2-5; 13 bases align to TRBD2. Germline CDR1 is DFQATT and CDR2 is SNEGSKA (reference sequence). V shed 5 bases and J 2 bases; nucleotides not matched to a gene: 11. This CDR3 has 17 residues. The CDR3 spells CSARYLGTSGDQETQYF. Here the CDR3 DNA reads TGCAGTGCTCGCTACCTGGGGACTAGCGGGGATCAAGAGACCCAGTACTTC.

The chain couples TRBV5-1 to TRBJ2-2; the match to TRBD1 covers 7 bases. Per the germline V gene, CDR1 is SGHRS and CDR2 is YFSETQ. V was pared by 1 base and J by 6 bases, with 9 bases of the junction left unmatched. The CDR3 is 16 residues long. CDR3 bases: TGCGCCAGCAGCTTGACAGGGGCCACTATCGCCGGGGAGCTGTTTTTT. Its protein is CASSLTGATIAGELFF.

J is TRBJ2-7 and V is TRBV27, with D hard to call. CDR3 size: 11 residues. Germline V gene data show CDR1 as MNHEY and CDR2 as SMNVEV (reference sequence). Trimming stripped 6 bases from V and 4 bases from J, with 7 bases between. This CDR3 reads CASRSLYEQYF. CDR3 sequence (DNA): TGTGCCAGCAGGTCCCTATACGAGCAGTACTTC.

This chain joins TRBV12-3 or TRBV12-4 and TRBJ2-7; 9 bases agree with TRBD1. This CDR3 is built from 14 residues. CDR3 coding DNA: TGTGAAAGCAGTCAAGGGACAGGGATCTACGAGCAGTACTTC. The encoded protein is CESSQGTGIYEQYF.

The V call is TRBV10-3, the J call TRBJ2-1, with 13 bases lining up with TRBD2. Germline CDR1 ENHRY, CDR2 SYGVKD. After removal of 10 bases from V and 8 bases from J, the junction contained 11 bases not matched to a gene. This CDR3 comprises 15 residues. The CDR3 reads CATGTSGMLADEQFF. CDR3 nucleotides: TGTGCCACCGGGACTAGCGGGATGTTAGCCGATGAGCAGTTCTTC.

A few counts support this clonotype. With a much larger clone just one base away, this may be a read error. This chain uses TRBV4-1 with TRBJ1-2, with 7 bases lining up with TRBD1. The CDR3 length is 13 residues. Looked up from germline, CDR1 is MGHRA and CDR2 is YSYEKL. The CDR3 here is CASSPGQTYGDTF. CDR3 coding DNA: TGCGCCAGCAGCCCGGGACAGACCTATGGCGACACCTTC.